The T cell receptor (beta chain) described here comes from a study of T cell responses to AZD1222 COVID-19 vaccine. This CDR3 is 16 amino acids long. The V end was cut by 2 bases, the J end by 4 bases, with 15 bases between. Germline V gives CDR1 KGHSH, CDR2 LQKENI. Produced via immunoSEQ multiplex PCR; TCRdb's table is partial and in-frame only. The profile shows 77,000 or so clones, 88% of them singletons. Concerning this clone: Its target is unknown.

Overall study findings and caveats: At baseline, seropositivity was found in only a handful of AZD1222 recipients.

The TCR sequence derives from an adult in good health. The gene calls are TRBV18 and TRBJ2-1; a weak D match, TRBD1 (5 bases). The sample here was peripheral blood, taken on day 0 of AZD1222 vaccination. In nucleotides, the CDR3 is TGTGCCAGCTCACCAGAGACAGCCGGCCCGTACAATGAGCAGTTCTTC. It specifies CASSPETAGPYNEQFF.